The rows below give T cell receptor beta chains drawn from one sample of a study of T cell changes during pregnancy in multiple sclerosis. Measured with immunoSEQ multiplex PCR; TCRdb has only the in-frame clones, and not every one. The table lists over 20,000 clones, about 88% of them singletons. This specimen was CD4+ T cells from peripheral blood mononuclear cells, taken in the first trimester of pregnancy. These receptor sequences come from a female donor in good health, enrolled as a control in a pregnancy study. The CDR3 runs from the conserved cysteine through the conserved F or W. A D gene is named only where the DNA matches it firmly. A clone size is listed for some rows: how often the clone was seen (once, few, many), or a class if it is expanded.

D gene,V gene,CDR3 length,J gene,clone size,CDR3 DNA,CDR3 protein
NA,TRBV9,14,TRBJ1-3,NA,TGTGCCAGCAGCGCCGGGACACCTGGAAACACCATATATTTT,CASSAGTPGNTIYF
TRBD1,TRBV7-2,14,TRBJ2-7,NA,TGTGCCAGCAGCTCGAGACAGGGGGCGGGAGAGCAGTACTTC,CASSSRQGAGEQYF
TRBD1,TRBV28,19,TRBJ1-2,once,TGTGCCAGCAGTCTTCCCCCGACAGGGGGCTTAAGTGAACATTATGGCTACACCTTC,CASSLPPTGGLSEHYGYTF
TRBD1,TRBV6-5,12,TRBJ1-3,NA,TGTGCCAGCAGCATCGACAGGGTCACCATATATTTT,CASSIDRVTIYF
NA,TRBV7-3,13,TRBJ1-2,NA,TGTGCCAGCAGGGAGACAGTATTCGCCGGCTACACCTTC,CASRETVFAGYTF
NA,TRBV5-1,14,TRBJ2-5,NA,TGCGCCAGCAGCCCCGGGGGGCGGGTTGAGACCCAGTACTTC,CASSPGGRVETQYF
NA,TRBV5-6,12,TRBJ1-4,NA,TGTGCCAGCAGCGACAGGAGAGAAAAACTGTTTTTT,CASSDRREKLFF
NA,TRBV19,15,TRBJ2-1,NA,TGTGCCAGTAGTATGGAGCTAGTGGCGTACAATGAGCAGTTCTTC,CASSMELVAYNEQFF
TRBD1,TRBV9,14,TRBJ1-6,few,TGTGCCAGCAGCGTCGGGACAGGGGGCTCACCCCTCCACTTT,CASSVGTGGSPLHF
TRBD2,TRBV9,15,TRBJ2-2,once,TGTGCCAGCAGCGTGACTAGCGGGGTCACCGGGGAGCTGTTTTTT,CASSVTSGVTGELFF
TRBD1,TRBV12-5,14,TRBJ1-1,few,TGTGCTAGTGGTAACAGGACAGGGGACGTTCGAGCTTTCTTT,CASGNRTGDVRAFF
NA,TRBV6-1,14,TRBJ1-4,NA,TGTGCCAGCAGTGACGGACGGGGAGTTGAAAAACTGTTTTTT,CASSDGRGVEKLFF
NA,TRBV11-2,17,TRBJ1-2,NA,TGTGCCAGCGGCAACAGGGAGCCAATTTTAAAGCAATATGGCTACACCTTC,CASGNREPILKQYGYTF
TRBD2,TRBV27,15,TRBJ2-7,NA,TGTGCCAGCAGTGGGTCCGGGGGGAAAATGTACGAGCAGTACTTC,CASSGSGGKMYEQYF
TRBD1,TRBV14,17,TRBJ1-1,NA,TGTGCCAGCAGCCGGGGGACAGGGGGCGCGTGGAACACTGAAGCTTTCTTT,CASSRGTGGAWNTEAFF
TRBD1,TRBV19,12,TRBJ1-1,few,TGTGCCAGTAGTATCGCCAGGGGGCATGCTTTCTTT,CASSIARGHAFF
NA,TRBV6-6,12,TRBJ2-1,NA,TGTGCCAGCAGTTACGTAGCGGATGAGCAGTTCTTC,CASSYVADEQFF
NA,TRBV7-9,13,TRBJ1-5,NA,TGTGCCAGCAGCTTCAGGGATGAGCCGCCCCAGCATTTT,CASSFRDEPPQHF
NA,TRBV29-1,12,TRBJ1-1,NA,TGCAGCATCCGGGATTTGAACACTGAAGCTTTCTTT,CSIRDLNTEAFF
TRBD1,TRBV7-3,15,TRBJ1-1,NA,TGTGCCAGCAGCTTAACTGGGACAGGGGACCCTGAAGCTTTCTTT,CASSLTGTGDPEAFF
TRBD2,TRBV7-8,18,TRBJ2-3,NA,TGTGCCAGCAGCTTTAAAGGGGGACTAGCGTTTGGCACAGATACGCAGTATTTT,CASSFKGGLAFGTDTQYF
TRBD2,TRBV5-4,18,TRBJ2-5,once,TGTGCCAGCAGCTTCTTGGGACTAGCGGGGGGGCCTGAAGAGACCCAGTACTTC,CASSFLGLAGGPEETQYF
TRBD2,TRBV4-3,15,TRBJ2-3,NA,TGCGCCAGCTCACAGACTAGCGGTTGGGTAGATACGCAGTATTTT,CASSQTSGWVDTQYF
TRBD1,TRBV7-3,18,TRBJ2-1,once,TGTGCCAGCAGCTCCAACCCCAGGGGGCGTTCGGGGGATAATGAGCAGTTCTTC,CASSSNPRGRSGDNEQFF
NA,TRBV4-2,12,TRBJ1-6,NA,TGTGCCAGCAGCCAAGATCTAAGAGCCCTCCACTTT,CASSQDLRALHF
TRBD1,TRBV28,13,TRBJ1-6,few,TGTGCCACCGACCCAGGGGGATGGAAACCCCTCCACTTT,CATDPGGWKPLHF
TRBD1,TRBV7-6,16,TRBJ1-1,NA,TGTGCCAGCAGCACCCGGACAGGGGTGATGAACACTGAAGCTTTCTTT,CASSTRTGVMNTEAFF
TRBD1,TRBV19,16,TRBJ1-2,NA,TGTGCCAGTAGTAGTGATACAGGGGGCGGAAACTATGGCTACACCTTC,CASSSDTGGGNYGYTF
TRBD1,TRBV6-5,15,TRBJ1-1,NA,TGTGCCAGCAGTGGCCGGGACAGGGGTCGCACTGAAGCTTTCTTT,CASSGRDRGRTEAFF
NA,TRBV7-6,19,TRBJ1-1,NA,TGTGCCAGCACCCCTGGGGTATGGGTGAGGGTAGGAAAGAACACTGAAGCTTTCTTT,CASTPGVWVRVGKNTEAFF
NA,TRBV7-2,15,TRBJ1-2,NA,TGTGCCAGCAGCCCTGCGGGGGTGGGGGACTATGGCTACACCTTC,CASSPAGVGDYGYTF
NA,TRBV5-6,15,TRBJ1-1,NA,TGTGCCAGCAGCCCCGCGACGCGGGGCGACACTGAAGCTTTCTTT,CASSPATRGDTEAFF
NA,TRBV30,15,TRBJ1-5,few,TGTGCCTGGTCCTCAGGGGAGGGGTACAATCAGCCCCAGCATTTT,CAWSSGEGYNQPQHF
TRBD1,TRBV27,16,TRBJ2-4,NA,TGTGCCAGCAGTTCTGTGGGACAGGGGGCCAAAAACATTCAGTACTTC,CASSSVGQGAKNIQYF
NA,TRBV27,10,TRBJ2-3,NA,TGTGCCACCCTGGGCGATACGCAGTATTTT,CATLGDTQYF
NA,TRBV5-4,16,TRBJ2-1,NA,TGTGCCAGCAGCCCGAAAACTAGAGGTTTATACAATGAGCAGTTCTTC,CASSPKTRGLYNEQFF
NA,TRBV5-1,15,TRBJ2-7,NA,TGCGCCAGCAGCTTGGGGGCCCAAGGCCCCTACGAGCAGTACTTC,CASSLGAQGPYEQYF
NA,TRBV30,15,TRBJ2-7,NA,TGTGCCTGGAGGGCCCCACTAGCTTCGGCGTACGAGCAGTACTTC,CAWRAPLASAYEQYF
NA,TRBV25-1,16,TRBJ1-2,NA,TGTGCCAGCAGTGATCCGAGGAGAGGAGCTAACTATGGCTACACCTTC,CASSDPRRGANYGYTF
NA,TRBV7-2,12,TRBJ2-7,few,TGTGCCAGCAGCGCGGCTCAGCGGGTGGCCGACTTC,CASSAAQRVADF
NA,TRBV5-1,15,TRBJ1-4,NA,TGCGCCAGCAGCTTGGGACAGGTTTTAGATGAAAAACTGTTTTTT,CASSLGQVLDEKLFF
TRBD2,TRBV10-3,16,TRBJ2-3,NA,TGTGCCATCAGTGATATAGCGGGAGCCCCGTCTGATACGCAGTATTTT,CAISDIAGAPSDTQYF
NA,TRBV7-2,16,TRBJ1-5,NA,TGTGCCAGCAGCCCTGTGTGGGGGAGGCGCAATCAGCCCCAGCATTTT,CASSPVWGRRNQPQHF
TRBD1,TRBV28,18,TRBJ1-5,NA,TGTGCCAGCAGCTTAAACAGGGGTCTAGGGCTGGGCAATCAGCCCCAGCATTTT,CASSLNRGLGLGNQPQHF